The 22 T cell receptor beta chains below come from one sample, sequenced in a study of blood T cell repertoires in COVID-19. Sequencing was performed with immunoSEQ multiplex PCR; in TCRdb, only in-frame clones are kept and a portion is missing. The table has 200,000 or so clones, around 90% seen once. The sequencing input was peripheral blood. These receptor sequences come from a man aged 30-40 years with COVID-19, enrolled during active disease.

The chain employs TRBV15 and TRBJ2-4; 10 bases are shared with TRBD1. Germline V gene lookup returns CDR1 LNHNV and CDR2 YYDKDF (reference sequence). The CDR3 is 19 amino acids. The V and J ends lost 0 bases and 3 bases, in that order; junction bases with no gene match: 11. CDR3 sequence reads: CATSRESGTGDVVKNIQYF. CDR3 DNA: TGTGCCACCAGCAGAGAGTCGGGGACAGGGGACGTGGTCAAAAACATTCAGTACTTC.

As DNA, the CDR3 is TGTGCCATCAGTCCGACAGGGATGAACACTGAAGCTTTCTTT. Its translation is CAISPTGMNTEAFF. The chain uses TRBV10-3 and TRBJ1-1, with TRBD1 identical over 7 bases. This CDR3 is 14 amino acids long. Germline V gives CDR1 ENHRY, CDR2 SYGVKD. J gave up 0 bases and V 5 bases, and 3 bases lay outside the gene matches.

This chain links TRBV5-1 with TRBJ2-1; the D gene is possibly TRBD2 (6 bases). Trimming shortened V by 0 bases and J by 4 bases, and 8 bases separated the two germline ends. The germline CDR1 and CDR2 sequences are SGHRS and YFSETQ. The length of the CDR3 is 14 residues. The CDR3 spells CASSLVTSYNEQFF. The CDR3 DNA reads TGCGCCAGCAGCTTGGTGACTAGTTACAATGAGCAGTTCTTC.

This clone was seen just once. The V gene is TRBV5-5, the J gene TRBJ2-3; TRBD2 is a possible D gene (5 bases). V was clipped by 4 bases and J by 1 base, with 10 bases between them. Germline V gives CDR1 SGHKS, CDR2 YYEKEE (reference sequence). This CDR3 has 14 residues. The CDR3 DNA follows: TGTGCCAGCAGCACGTTCGGGGGCACAGATACGCAGTATTTT. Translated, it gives CASSTFGGTDTQYF.

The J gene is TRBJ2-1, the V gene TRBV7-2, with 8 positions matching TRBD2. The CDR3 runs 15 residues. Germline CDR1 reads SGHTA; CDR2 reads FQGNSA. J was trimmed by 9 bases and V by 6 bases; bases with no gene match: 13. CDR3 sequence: CASRALGGGLSEQFF. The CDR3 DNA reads TGTGCCAGCAGGGCCCTTGGCGGGGGGTTGAGTGAGCAGTTCTTC.

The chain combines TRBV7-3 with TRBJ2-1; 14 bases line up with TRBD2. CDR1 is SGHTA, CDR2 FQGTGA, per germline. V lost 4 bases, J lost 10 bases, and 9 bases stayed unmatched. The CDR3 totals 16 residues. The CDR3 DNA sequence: TGTGCCAGCAGCTCCCCCGGGACTAGCGGGAGCGGGGAGCAGTTCTTC. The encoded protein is CASSSPGTSGSGEQFF.

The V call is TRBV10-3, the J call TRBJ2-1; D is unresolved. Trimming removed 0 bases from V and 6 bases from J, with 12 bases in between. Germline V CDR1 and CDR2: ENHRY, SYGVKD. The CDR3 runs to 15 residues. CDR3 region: CAISESRPGANEQFF. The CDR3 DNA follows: TGTGCCATCAGTGAGTCGAGGCCCGGAGCCAATGAGCAGTTCTTC.

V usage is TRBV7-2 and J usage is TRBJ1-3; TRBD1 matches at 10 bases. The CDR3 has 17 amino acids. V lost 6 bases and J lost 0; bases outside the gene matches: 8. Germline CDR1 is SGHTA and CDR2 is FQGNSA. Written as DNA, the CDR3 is TGTGCCAGCAGTAAGGACAGGGGGTCGAGCTCTGGAAACACCATATATTTT. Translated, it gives CASSKDRGSSSGNTIYF.

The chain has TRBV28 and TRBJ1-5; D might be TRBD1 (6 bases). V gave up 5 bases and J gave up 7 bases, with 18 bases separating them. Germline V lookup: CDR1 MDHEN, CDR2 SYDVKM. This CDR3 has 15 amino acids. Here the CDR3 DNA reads TGTGCCAGCAGTCTAGGGGGTGCGGGGGTACAGCCCCAGCATTTT. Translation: CASSLGGAGVQPQHF.

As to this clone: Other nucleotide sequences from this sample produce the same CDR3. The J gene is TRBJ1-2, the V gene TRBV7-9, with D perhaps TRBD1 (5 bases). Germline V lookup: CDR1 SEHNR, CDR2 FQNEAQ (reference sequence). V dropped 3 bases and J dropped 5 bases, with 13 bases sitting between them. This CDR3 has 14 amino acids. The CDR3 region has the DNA TGTGCCAGCAGCTTTGTAGACAGTTCGTATGGCTACACCTTC. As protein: CASSFVDSSYGYTF.

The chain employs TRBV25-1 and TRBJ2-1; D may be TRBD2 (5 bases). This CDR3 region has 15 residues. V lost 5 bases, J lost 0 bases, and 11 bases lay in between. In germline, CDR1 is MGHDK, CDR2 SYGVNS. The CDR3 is CASSKPGSSYNEQFF. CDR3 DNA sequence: TGTGCCAGCAGTAAACCGGGGAGCTCCTACAATGAGCAGTTCTTC.

CDR3 sequence reads: CASSRQGDANTGELFF. CDR3 nucleotide sequence: TGTGCCAGCTCACGACAGGGGGATGCGAACACCGGGGAGCTGTTTTTT. V usage is TRBV18 and J usage is TRBJ2-2; TRBD1 agrees at 9 bases. The CDR3 totals 16 residues. Germline trimming cut 4 bases from V and 0 bases from J; bases unmatched to any gene: 3. Germline V CDR1 and CDR2: KGHSH, LQKENI.

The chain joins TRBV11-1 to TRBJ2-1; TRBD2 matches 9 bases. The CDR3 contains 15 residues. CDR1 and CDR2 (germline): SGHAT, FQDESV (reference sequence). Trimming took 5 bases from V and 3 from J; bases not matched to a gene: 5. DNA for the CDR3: TGTGCCAGCAGCCAGACTAGCGGAGGCTACAATGAGCAGTTCTTC. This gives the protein CASSQTSGGYNEQFF.

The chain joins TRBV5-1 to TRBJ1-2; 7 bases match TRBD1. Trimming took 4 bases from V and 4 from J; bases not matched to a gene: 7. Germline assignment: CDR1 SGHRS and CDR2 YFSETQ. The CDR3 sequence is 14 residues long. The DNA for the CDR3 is TGCGCCAGCAGCGGACGGGCAGGGGGCTATGGCTACACCTTC. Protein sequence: CASSGRAGGYGYTF. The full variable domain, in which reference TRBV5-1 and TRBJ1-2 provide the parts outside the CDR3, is KAGVTQTPRYLIKTRGQQVTLSCSPISGHRSVSWYQQTPGQGLQFLFEYFSETQRNKGNFPGRFSGRQFSNSRSEMNVSTLELGDSALYLCASSGRAGGYGYTFGSGTRLTVV.

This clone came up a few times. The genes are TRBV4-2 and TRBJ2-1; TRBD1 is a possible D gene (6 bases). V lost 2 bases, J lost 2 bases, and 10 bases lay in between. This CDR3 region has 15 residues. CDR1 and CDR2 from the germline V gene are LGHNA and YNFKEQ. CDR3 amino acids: CASSQLRDTYNEQFF. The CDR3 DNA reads TGTGCCAGCAGCCAACTCCGGGACACCTACAATGAGCAGTTCTTC.

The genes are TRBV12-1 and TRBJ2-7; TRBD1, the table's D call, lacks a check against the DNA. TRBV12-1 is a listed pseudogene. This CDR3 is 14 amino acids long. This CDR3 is CASSSWDRPYEQYF. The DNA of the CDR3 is TGTGCCAGCAGCTCCTGGGACAGGCCCTACGAGCAGTACTTC.

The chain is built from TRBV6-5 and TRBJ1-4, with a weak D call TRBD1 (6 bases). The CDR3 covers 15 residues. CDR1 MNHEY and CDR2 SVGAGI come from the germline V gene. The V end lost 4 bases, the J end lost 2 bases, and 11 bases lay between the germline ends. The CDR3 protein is CASSFNRETNEKLFF. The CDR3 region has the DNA TGTGCCAGCAGTTTTAACAGGGAGACTAATGAAAAACTGTTTTTT.

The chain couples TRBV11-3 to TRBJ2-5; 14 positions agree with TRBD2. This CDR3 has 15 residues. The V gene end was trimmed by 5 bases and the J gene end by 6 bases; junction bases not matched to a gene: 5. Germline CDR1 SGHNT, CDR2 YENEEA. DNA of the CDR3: TGTGCCAGCAGCGCCGGGACTAGCGGGAGTCAGACCCAGTACTTC. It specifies CASSAGTSGSQTQYF.

The CDR3 loop is CASSLNPRTGQNTEAFF. CDR3 bases: TGCGCCAGCAGCCTCAACCCTCGGACAGGACAGAACACTGAAGCTTTCTTT. The chain couples TRBV5-1 to TRBJ1-1; 7 positions agree with TRBD1. Trimming cost V 4 bases and J 1 base; bases outside gene matches: 13. The length of the CDR3 is 17 residues. The V gene's germline CDR1 is SGHRS and CDR2 YFSETQ.

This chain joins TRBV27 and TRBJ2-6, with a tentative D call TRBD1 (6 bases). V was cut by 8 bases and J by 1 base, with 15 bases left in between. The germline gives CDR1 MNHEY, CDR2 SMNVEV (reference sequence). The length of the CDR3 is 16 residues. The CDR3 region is CASGLRGGSGANVLTF. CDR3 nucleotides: TGTGCCAGCGGGCTCAGAGGGGGTTCTGGGGCCAACGTCCTGACTTTC.

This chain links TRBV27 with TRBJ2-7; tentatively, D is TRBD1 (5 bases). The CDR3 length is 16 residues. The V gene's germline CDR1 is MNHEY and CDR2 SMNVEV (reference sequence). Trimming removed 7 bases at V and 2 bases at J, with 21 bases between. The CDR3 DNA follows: TGTGCCAGCATGGTCAGGGTCCTTGGCCCTACCTACGAGCAGTACTTC. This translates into CASMVRVLGPTYEQYF.

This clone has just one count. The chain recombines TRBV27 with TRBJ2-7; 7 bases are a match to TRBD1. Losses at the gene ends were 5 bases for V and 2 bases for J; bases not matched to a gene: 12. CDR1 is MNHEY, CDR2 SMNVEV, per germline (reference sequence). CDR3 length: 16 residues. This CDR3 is CASSIKPPTGTYEQYF. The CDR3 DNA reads TGTGCCAGCAGTATCAAGCCGCCGACAGGGACCTACGAGCAGTACTTC.